These T cell receptor beta chains were read from a single sample in a study of cytomegalovirus exposure and HLA in healthy donors. Produced via immunoSEQ multiplex PCR; TCRdb's table is partial and in-frame only. The table shows approximately 59,000 clones, with about 78% occurring only once. Sequenced: PBMCs. These receptors all come from a girl between 10 and 17 years old in good health and CMV-seropositive. The CDR3 runs from the conserved cysteine through the conserved F or W. The D gene is left open where the match is weak. Size tells how often a clone was seen (once, few, many) or the class of an expanded clone, and some rows leave it out.

TRBJ2-1	-	-	TRBV4-3	TGCGCCAGCAGCCGGCAGGCTAGAGAGGGTGAGCAGTTCTTC	CASSRQAREGEQFF
TRBJ1-2	-	TRBD1	TRBV4-1	TGCGCCAGCAGCCAGACAGGGGGCTTTGGCTACACCTTC	CASSQTGGFGYTF
TRBJ1-1	-	-	TRBV5-1	TGCGCCAGCAGCGTGTTACCTGAGGGAGATACTGAAGCTTTCTTT	CASSVLPEGDTEAFF
TRBJ2-3	-	-	TRBV6-6	TGTGCCAGCAGTTACTCTCCGGGGTCCTTCACAGATACGCAGTATTTT	CASSYSPGSFTDTQYF
TRBJ2-6	-	-	TRBV4-1	TGCGCCAGCAGCGCAGGTTCTCCGAGCTCTGGGGCCAACGTCCTGACTTTC	CASSAGSPSSGANVLTF
TRBJ1-5	-	-	TRBV30	TGTGCCTGGAGTAAGGGGCAGGGGAGGGGCAATCAGCCCCAGCATTTT	CAWSKGQGRGNQPQHF
TRBJ2-2	once	-	TRBV27	TGTGCCAGCAGTTTTCGGAACACCGGGGAGCTGTTTTTT	CASSFRNTGELFF
TRBJ1-6	-	-	TRBV14	TGTGCCAGCAGCCGGGTACAGGGTAATTCACCCCTCCACTTT	CASSRVQGNSPLHF
TRBJ1-5	-	-	TRBV28	TGTGCCAGCATTAAATTAGAGGGTTTCAATCAGCCCCAGCATTTT	CASIKLEGFNQPQHF
TRBJ2-7	few	TRBD1	TRBV2	TGTGCCAGCAGGGGGACAGGGACCTCCTACGAGCAGTACTTC	CASRGTGTSYEQYF
TRBJ1-2	-	-	TRBV6-5	TGTGCCAGCTCACGAGGGGCGGGGGATGGCTACACCTTC	CASSRGAGDGYTF
TRBJ1-6	few	TRBD1	TRBV6-5	TGTGCCAGCAGTGCCTCGACAGGGGCGCGGTCACCCCTCCACTTT	CASSASTGARSPLHF
TRBJ1-4	-	-	TRBV7-2	TGTGCCAGCAGCTTAGACAGGGCTAATGAAAAACTGTTTTTT	CASSLDRANEKLFF
TRBJ2-2	-	TRBD1	TRBV14	TGTGCCAGCAGCCTAACGACAGGGTTGGACACCGGGGAGCTGTTTTTT	CASSLTTGLDTGELFF
TRBJ2-7	-	-	TRBV7-2	TGTGCCAGCAGCTTTGGAGCGTTCGGCCCCGACCACGAGCAGTACTTC	CASSFGAFGPDHEQYF
TRBJ2-1	-	TRBD1	TRBV5-4	TGTGCCAGCAGCAAAGGACAGGGAAACTACAATGAGCAGTTCTTC	CASSKGQGNYNEQFF
TRBJ2-1	-	TRBD2	TRBV14	TGTGCCAGCAGCTTCCAAGCGGGGGGCTACAATGAGCAGTTCTTC	CASSFQAGGYNEQFF
TRBJ1-4	-	-	TRBV30	TGTGCCTGGAGTGGAAAGGGCGCGGACAGCAATGAAAAACTGTTTTTT	CAWSGKGADSNEKLFF
TRBJ1-2	-	-	TRBV5-1	TGCGCCAGCAGCCCGGTCGCGGGAGGGGGGAAAGGCTACACCTTC	CASSPVAGGGKGYTF
TRBJ1-1	-	-	TRBV7-2	TGTGCCAGCAGCTTAAGAACAGGTATGAACACTGAAGCTTTCTTT	CASSLRTGMNTEAFF
TRBJ2-1	-	TRBD2	TRBV4-3	TGCGCCAGCAGCCAAGAGGGGGACTACTACAATGAGCAGTTCTTC	CASSQEGDYYNEQFF
TRBJ2-5	few	-	TRBV2	TGTGCCAGCAAGGACCGAGCCGGGAAGACCCAGTACTTC	CASKDRAGKTQYF
TRBJ2-7	-	-	TRBV14	TGTGCCAGCAGCCGAGCGACAGACAGACCTAGCTCCTACGAGCAGTACTTC	CASSRATDRPSSYEQYF
TRBJ1-2	-	TRBD1	TRBV5-1	TGCGCCAGCGCCACCGGACAGGAGGCCAGCTATGGCTACACCTTC	CASATGQEASYGYTF
TRBJ1-6	-	-	TRBV5-1	TGCGCCAGCAGCTTGGAAGGGGCTTATAATTCACCCCTCCACTTT	CASSLEGAYNSPLHF
TRBJ1-1	-	-	TRBV29-1	TGCAGCGTAAGGGGGAGCACTGAAGCTTTCTTT	CSVRGSTEAFF
TRBJ1-2	-	-	TRBV6-1	TGTGCCAGCAGTGAAGCGAACAGCTACTATGGCTACACCTTC	CASSEANSYYGYTF